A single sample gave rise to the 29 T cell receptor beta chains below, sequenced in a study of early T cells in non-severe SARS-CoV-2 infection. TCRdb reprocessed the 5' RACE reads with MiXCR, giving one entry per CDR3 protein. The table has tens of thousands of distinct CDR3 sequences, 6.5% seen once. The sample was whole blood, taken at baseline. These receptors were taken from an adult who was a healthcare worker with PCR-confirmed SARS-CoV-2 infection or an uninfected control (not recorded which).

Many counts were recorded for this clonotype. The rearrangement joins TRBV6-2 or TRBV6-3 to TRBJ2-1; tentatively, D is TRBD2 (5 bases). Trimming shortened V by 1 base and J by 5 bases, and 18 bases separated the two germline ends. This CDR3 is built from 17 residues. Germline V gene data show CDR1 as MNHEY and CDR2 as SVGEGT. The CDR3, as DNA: TGTGCCAGCAGTTACTTCACCGGGCGACGCGGGCACAATGAGCAGTTCTTC. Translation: CASSYFTGRRGHNEQFF.

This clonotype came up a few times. The CDR3 spells CSATSGGRNEQYF. CDR3 coding DNA: TGCAGTGCAACCTCGGGGGGGCGAAACGAGCAGTACTTC. The genes are TRBV20-1 and TRBJ2-7; 8 bases are shared with TRBD2. Trimming at V came to 6 bases and at J to 5 bases, leaving 9 bases not matched to a gene. From germline, CDR1 is DFQATT and CDR2 SNEGSKA (reference sequence). This CDR3 contains 13 residues.

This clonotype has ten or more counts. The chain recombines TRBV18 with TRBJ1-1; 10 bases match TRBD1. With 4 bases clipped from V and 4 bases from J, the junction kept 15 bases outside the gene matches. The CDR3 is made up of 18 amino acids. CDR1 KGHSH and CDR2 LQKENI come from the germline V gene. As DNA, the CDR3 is TGTGCCAGCTCACGGAGTACCGGGACAGGGGTATATGGCACTGAAGCTTTCTTT. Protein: CASSRSTGTGVYGTEAFF.

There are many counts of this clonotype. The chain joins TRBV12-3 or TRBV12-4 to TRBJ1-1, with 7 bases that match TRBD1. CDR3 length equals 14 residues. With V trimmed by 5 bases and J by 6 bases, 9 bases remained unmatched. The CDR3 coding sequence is TGTGCCAGCAGTCAGACAGGGTCTCGTTCTGAAGCTTTCTTT. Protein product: CASSQTGSRSEAFF.

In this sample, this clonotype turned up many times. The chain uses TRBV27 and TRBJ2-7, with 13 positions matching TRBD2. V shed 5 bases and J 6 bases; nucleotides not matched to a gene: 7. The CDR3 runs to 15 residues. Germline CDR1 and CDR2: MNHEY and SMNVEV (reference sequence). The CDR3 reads CASSPRLAGGFEQYF. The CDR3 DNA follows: TGTGCCAGCAGTCCAAGACTAGCGGGGGGTTTCGAGCAGTACTTC.

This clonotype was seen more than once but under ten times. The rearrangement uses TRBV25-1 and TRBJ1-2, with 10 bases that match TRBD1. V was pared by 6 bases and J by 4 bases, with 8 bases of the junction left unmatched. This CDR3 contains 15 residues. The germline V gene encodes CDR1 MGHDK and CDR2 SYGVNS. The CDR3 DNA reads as TGTGCCAGCAGGGCCCCGGGACAGGGGCTCTATGGCTACACCTTC. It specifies CASRAPGQGLYGYTF.

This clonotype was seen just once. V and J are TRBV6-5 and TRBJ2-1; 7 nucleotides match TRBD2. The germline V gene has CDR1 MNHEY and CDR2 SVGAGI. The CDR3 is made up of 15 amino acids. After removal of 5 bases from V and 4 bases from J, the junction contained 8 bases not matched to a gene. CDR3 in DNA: TGTGCCAGCAGTATCGACCGGGGGGTATACAATGAGCAGTTCTTC. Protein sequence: CASSIDRGVYNEQFF.

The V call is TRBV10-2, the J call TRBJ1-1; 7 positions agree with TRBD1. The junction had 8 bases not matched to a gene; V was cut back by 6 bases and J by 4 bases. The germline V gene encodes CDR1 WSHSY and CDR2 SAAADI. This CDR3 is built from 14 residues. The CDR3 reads CASSDRVIGTEAFF. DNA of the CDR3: TGCGCCAGCAGCGACAGGGTTATAGGCACTGAAGCTTTCTTT.

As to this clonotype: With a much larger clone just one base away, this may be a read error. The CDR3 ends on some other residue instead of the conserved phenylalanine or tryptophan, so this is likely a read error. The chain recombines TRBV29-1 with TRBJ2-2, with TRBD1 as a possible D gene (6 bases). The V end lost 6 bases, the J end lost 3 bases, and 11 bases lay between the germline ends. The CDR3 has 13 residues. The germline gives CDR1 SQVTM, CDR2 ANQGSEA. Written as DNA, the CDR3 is TGCAGCGTGGACAGCACGCACACCGGGGAGCTGTTTTCT. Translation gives CSVDSTHTGELFS.

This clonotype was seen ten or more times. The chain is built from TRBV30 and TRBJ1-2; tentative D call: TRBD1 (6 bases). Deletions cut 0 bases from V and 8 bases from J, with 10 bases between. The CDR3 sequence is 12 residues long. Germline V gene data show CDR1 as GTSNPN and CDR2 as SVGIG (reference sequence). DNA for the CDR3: TGTGCCTGGAGTGTACACAGGGTCGGCTACACCTTC. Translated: CAWSVHRVGYTF.

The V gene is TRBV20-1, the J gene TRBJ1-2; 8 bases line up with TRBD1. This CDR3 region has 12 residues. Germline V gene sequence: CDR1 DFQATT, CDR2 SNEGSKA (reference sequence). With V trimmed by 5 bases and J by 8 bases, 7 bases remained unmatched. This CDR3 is CSAVDRARGYTF. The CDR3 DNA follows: TGCAGTGCTGTGGACAGGGCTAGGGGCTACACCTTC.

This CDR3 is CASSDSGDYGYTF. The CDR3, as DNA: TGTGCCAGCAGTGATAGCGGGGACTATGGCTACACCTTC. This chain links TRBV6-1 with TRBJ1-2; no definite D call. V lost 3 bases, J lost 3 bases, and 8 bases lay in between. Germline-derived CDR1 and CDR2 are MNHNS and SASEGT. The CDR3 has 13 amino acids.

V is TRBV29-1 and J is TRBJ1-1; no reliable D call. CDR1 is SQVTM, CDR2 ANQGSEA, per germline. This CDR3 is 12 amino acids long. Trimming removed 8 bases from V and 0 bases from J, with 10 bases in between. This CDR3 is CSFSIMNTEAFF. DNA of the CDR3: TGCAGCTTCTCCATCATGAACACTGAAGCTTTCTTT.

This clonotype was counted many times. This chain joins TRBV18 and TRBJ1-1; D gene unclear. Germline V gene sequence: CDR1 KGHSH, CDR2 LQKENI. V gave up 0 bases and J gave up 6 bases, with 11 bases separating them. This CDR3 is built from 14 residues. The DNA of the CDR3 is TGTGCCAGCTCACCACCAGCGGGTCGGTCTGAAGCTTTCTTT. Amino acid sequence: CASSPPAGRSEAFF.

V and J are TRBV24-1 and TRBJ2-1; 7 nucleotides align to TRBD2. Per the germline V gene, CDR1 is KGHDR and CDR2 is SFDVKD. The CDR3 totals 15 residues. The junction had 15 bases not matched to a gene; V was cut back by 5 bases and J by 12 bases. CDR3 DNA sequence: TGTGCCACCAGTGGCCAAGCTTTGGGGGGGACCGGGCAGTTCTTC. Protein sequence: CATSGQALGGTGQFF.

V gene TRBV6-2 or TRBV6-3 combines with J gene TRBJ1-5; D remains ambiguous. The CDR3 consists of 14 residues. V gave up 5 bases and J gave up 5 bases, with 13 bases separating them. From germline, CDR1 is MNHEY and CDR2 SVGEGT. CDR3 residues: CASSHLRGDQPQHF. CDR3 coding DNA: TGTGCCAGCAGTCACCTCCGTGGTGATCAGCCCCAGCATTTT.

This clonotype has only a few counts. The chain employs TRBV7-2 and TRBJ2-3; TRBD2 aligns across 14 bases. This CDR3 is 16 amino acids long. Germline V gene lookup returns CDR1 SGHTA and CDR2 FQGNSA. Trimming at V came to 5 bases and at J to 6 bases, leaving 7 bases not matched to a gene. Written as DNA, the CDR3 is TGTGCCAGCAGCACAGGACTAGCGGGGGGCCCCGATACGCAGTATTTT. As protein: CASSTGLAGGPDTQYF.

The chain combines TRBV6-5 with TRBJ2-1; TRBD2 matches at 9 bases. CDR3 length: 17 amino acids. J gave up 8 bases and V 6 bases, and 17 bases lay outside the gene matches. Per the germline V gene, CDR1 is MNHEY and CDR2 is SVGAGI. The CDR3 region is CASSSGPRGGLRYEQFF. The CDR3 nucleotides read TGTGCCAGCAGCTCGGGTCCGCGGGGGGGCCTCCGCTATGAGCAGTTCTTC.

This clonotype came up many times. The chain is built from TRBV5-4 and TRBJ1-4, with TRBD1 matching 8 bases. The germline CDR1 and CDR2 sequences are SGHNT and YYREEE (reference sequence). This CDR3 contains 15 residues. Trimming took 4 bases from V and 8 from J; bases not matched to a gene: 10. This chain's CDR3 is CASSLTATGVEKLFF. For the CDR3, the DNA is TGTGCCAGCAGCCTCACGGCGACAGGGGTAGAAAAACTGTTTTTT.

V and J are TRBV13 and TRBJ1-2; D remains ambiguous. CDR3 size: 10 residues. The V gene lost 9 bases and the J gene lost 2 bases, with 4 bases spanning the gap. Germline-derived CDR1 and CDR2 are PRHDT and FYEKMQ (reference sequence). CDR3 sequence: CARANYGYTF. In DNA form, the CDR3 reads TGTGCCAGGGCCAACTATGGCTACACCTTC.

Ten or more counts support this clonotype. CDR3 in DNA: TGTGCCAGCAGCTCGGGGAGGGATTCCGCCTACGAGCAGTACTTC. Translation: CASSSGRDSAYEQYF. The rearrangement joins TRBV11-2 to TRBJ2-7, with 7 positions matching TRBD2. V was pared by 4 bases and J by 2 bases, with 8 bases of the junction left unmatched. This CDR3 is 15 amino acids long. Germline values: CDR1 SGHAT, CDR2 FQNNGV.

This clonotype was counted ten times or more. The CDR3 region has the DNA TGTGCCAGCAGCCAAGACGGAGGGACTGGAAACACCATATATTTT. Translated: CASSQDGGTGNTIYF. The gene calls are TRBV3-1 and TRBJ1-3; D not resolved. Trimming removed 0 bases at V and 2 bases at J, with 8 bases between. This CDR3 has 15 residues. Per germline, CDR1 LGHDT and CDR2 YNNKEL (reference sequence).

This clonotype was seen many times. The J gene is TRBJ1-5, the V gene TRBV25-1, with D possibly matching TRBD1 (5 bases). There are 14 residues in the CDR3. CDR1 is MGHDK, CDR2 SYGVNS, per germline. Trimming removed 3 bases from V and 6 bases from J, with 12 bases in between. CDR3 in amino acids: CASSEWGFGQPQHF. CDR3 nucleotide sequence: TGTGCCAGCAGTGAGTGGGGGTTCGGTCAGCCCCAGCATTTT.

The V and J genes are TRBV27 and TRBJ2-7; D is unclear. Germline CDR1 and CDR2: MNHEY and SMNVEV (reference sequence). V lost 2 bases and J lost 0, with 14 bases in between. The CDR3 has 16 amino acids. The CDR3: CASSLLGQSRSYEQYF. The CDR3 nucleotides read TGTGCCAGCAGTTTACTGGGCCAGAGTCGCTCCTACGAGCAGTACTTC.

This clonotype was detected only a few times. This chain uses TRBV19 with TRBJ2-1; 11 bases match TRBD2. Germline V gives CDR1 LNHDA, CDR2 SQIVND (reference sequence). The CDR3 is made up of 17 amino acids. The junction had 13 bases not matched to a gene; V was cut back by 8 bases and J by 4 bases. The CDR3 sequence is CASHPGLAGGVYNEQFF. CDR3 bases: TGTGCCAGTCACCCAGGGCTAGCGGGGGGAGTTTACAATGAGCAGTTCTTC.

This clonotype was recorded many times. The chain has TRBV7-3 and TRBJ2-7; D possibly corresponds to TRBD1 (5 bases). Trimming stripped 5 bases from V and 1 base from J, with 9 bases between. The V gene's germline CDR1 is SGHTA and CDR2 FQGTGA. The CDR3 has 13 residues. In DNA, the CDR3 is TGTGCCAGCAGCGCAGGGCAGTCCTACGAGCAGTACTTC. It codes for CASSAGQSYEQYF.

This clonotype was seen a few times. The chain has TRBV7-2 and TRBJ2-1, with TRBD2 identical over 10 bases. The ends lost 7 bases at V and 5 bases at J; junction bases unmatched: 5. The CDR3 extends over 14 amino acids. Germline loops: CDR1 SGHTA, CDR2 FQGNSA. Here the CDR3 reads CASTRTSGHNEQFF. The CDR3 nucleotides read TGTGCCAGCACCCGGACTAGCGGTCACAATGAGCAGTTCTTC.

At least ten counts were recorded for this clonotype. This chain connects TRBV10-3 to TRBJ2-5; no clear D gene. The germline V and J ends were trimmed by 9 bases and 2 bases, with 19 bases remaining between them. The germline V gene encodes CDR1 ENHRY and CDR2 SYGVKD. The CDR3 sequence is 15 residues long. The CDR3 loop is CAMSGGRLPQETQYF. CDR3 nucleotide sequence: TGTGCCATGTCGGGCGGCCGGTTACCTCAAGAGACCCAGTACTTC.

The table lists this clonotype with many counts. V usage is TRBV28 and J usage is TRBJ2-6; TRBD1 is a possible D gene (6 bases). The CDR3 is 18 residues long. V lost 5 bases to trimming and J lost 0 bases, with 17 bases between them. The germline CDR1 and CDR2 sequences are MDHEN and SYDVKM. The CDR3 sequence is CASSPGQKELSGANVLTF. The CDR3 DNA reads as TGTGCCAGCAGTCCAGGACAGAAGGAACTCTCTGGGGCCAACGTCCTGACTTTC.